The next 5 T cell receptor beta chains were all read from a single sample in a study of neurological immune-mediated disorders. MiXCR, run by TCRdb on the 5' RACE reads, gives a single entry per CDR3 protein. The sample comprises some 68,000 distinct CDR3 sequences, roughly an eighth of which are singletons, and 4.5% to 5.5% rests with the top ten. As for time point: longitudinal time-point 1 (baseline). Sequenced material: PBMCs. These receptors were collected from a female donor with HTLV-1-associated myelopathy (HAM/TSP).

This clonotype was counted many times. The V and J genes are TRBV5-1 and TRBJ1-2; a possible D gene is TRBD1 (5 bases). The CDR3 runs to 17 residues. The V gene lost 0 bases and the J gene lost 2 bases, with 17 bases spanning the gap. Germline V lookup: CDR1 SGHRS, CDR2 YFSETQ. CDR3 in amino acids: CASSLEFGGAVNYGYTF. DNA of the CDR3: TGCGCCAGCAGCTTGGAGTTCGGTGGGGCAGTAAACTATGGCTACACCTTC.

This clonotype has just a few counts. The rearrangement links TRBV20-1 to TRBJ1-1; TRBD1 agrees at 7 bases. Germline V gene lookup returns CDR1 DFQATT and CDR2 SNEGSKA (reference sequence). The CDR3 is 14 amino acids. With V trimmed by 3 bases and J by 2 bases, 6 bases remained unmatched. The CDR3 region is CSARRDRKNTEAFF. CDR3 nucleotide sequence: TGCAGTGCTAGGCGGGACAGAAAAAACACTGAAGCTTTCTTT.

This clonotype has at least ten counts. The chain joins TRBV12-3 or TRBV12-4 to TRBJ1-6; 7 nucleotides agree with TRBD1. The CDR3 is made up of 15 amino acids. J lost 4 bases, V lost 5 bases, and 5 bases had no gene match. CDR3 sequence reads: CASSDDRAYNSPLHF. As DNA, the CDR3 is TGTGCCAGCAGTGACGACAGGGCTTATAATTCACCCCTCCACTTT.

This clonotype was seen many times. This sequence joins TRBV9 and TRBJ2-7; maybe TRBD1 (6 bases). The CDR3 is 14 residues long. V was clipped by 2 bases and J by 2 bases, with 11 bases between them. Germline lookup yields CDR1 SGDLS and CDR2 YYNGEE. CDR3 sequence: CASSVPQGTYEQYF. The CDR3 coding sequence is TGTGCCAGCAGCGTTCCGCAGGGGACCTACGAGCAGTACTTC.

This clonotype was observed many times. The chain couples TRBV20-1 to TRBJ2-1, with D perhaps assigned TRBD1 or TRBD2 (6 bases each). The V end was cut by 1 base, the J end by 8 bases, with 9 bases between. Germline values: CDR1 DFQATT, CDR2 SNEGSKA (reference sequence). CDR3 length equals 12 residues. CDR3 in amino acids: CSARAGGYEQFF. CDR3 coding DNA: TGCAGTGCTAGAGCCGGGGGCTATGAGCAGTTCTTC.